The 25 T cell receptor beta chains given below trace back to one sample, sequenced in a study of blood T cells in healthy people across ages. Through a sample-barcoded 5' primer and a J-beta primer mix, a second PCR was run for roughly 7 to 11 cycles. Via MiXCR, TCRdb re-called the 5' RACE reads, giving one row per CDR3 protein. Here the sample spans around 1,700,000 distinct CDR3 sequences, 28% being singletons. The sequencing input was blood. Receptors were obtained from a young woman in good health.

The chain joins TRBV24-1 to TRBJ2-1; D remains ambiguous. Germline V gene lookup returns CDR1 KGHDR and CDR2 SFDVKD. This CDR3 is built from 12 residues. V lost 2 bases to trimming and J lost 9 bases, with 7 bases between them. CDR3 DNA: TGTGCCACCAGTGATTGGGGTATTGAGCAGTTCTTC. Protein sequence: CATSDWGIEQFF.

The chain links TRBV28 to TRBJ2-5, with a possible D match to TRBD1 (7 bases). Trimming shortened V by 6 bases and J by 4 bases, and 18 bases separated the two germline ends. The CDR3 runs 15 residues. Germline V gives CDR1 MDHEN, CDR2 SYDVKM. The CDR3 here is CASSQGGGSRETQYF. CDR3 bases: TGTGCCAGCAGCCAGGGGGGTGGCTCCAGAGAGACCCAGTACTTC.

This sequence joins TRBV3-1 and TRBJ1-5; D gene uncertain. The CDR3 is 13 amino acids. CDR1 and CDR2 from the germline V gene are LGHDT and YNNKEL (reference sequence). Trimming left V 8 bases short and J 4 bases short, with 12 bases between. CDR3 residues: CASSTVFNQPQHF. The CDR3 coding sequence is TGTGCCAGCTCTACAGTGTTTAATCAGCCCCAGCATTTT. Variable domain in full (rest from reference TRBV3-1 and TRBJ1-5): DTAVSQTPKYLVTQMGNDKSIKCEQNLGHDTMYWYKQDSKKFLKIMFSYNNKELIINETVPNRFSPKSPDKAHLNLHINSLELGDSAVYFCASSTVFNQPQHFGDGTRLSIL.

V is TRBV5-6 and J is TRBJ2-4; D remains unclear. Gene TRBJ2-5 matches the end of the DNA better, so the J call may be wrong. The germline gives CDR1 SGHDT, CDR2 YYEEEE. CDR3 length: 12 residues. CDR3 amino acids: CASSFKLKTQYF. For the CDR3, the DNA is TGTGCCAGCAGCTTTAAGTTAAAGACCCAGTACTTC.

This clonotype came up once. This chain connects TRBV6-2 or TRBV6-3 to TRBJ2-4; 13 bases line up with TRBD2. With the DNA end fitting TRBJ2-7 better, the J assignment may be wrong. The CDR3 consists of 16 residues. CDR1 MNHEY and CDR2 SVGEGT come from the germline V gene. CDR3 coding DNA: TGTGCCAGCAGTTCCGGGACTAGCGGGAACCCTTACGAGCAGTACTTC. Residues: CASSSGTSGNPYEQYF.

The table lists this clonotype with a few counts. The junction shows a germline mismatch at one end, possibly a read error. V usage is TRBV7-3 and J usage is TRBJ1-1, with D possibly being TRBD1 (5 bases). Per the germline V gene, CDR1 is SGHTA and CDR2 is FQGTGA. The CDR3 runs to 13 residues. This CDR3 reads CASSITQGFKAFF. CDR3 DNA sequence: TGTGCCAGCAGCATAACCCAGGGTTTTAAAGCTTTCTTT.

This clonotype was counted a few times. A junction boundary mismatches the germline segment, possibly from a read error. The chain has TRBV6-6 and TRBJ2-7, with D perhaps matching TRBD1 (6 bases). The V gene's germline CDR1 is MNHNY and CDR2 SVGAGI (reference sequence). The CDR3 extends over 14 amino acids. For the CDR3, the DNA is TGTGCCAGCAGCCCTCAGGGGATCACCTACGAACAGTACTTC. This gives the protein CASSPQGITYEQYF.

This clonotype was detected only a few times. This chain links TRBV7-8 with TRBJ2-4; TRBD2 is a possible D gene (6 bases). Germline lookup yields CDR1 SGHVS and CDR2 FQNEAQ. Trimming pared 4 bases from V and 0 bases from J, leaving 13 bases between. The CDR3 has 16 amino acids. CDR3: CASSSMGGLAKNIQYF. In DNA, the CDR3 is TGTGCCAGCAGCTCGATGGGGGGTTTAGCCAAAAACATTCAGTACTTC.

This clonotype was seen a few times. This CDR3 is CASSSLDSQLSYEQYF. The CDR3 DNA reads as TGTGCCAGCAGTTCTCTCGACTCGCAGCTATCCTACGAGCAGTACTTC. The chain joins TRBV6-6 to TRBJ2-7, with unresolved D. CDR1 and CDR2 (germline): MNHNY, SVGAGI (reference sequence). This CDR3 spans 16 amino acids. V was pared by 4 bases and J by 1 base, with 17 bases between.

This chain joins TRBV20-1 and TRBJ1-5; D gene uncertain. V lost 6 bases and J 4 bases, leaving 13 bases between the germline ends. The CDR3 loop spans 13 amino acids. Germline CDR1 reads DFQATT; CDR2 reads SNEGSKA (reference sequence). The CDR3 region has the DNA TGCAGTGCAAACACAGCAGCAAATCAGCCCCAGCATTTT. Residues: CSANTAANQPQHF.

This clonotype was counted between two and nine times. CDR3 bases: TGTGCCAGCAGTTACTCTCGCAGCGGGAACACTGAAGCTTTCTTT. Its protein product is CASSYSRSGNTEAFF. The rearrangement links TRBV6-5 to TRBJ1-1; D is unclear. Germline V gives CDR1 MNHEY, CDR2 SVGAGI. CDR3 length: 15 amino acids. Trimming took 0 bases from V and 1 from J, leaving 9 bases between them.

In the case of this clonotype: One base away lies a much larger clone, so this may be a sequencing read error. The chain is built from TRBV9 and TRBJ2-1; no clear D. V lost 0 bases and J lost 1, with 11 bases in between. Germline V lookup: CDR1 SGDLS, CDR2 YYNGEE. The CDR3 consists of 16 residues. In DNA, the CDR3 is TGTGCCAGCAGCGTAGATAGGGTCTGGTCCTACAATGAGCAGTTCTTC. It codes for CASSVDRVWSYNEQFF.

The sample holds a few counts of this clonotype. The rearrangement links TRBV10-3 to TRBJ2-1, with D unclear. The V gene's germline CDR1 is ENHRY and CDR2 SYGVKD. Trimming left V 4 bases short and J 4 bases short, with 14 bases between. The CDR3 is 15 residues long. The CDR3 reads CAISGMIGGYNEQFF. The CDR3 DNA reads TGTGCCATCAGTGGGATGATAGGTGGATACAATGAGCAGTTCTTC.

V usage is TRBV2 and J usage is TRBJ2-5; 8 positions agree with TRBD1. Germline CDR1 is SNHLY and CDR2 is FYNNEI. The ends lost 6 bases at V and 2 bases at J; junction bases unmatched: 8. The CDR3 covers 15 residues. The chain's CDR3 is CASRADRGAQETQYF. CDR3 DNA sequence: TGTGCCAGCAGAGCAGACAGGGGAGCGCAAGAGACCCAGTACTTC.

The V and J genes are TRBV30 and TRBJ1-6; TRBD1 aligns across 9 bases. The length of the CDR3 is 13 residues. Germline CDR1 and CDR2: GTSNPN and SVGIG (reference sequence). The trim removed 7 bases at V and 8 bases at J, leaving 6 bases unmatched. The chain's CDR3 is CASIRDRDSPLHF. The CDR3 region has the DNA TGTGCCTCCATTAGGGACAGGGATTCACCCCTCCACTTT.

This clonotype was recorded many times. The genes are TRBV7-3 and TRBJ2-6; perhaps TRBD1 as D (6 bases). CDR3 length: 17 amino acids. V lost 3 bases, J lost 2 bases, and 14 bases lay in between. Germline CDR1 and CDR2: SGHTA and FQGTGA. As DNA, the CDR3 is TGTGCCAGCAGCTTCAACAGGGTTCGCGCTGGGGCCAACGTCCTGACTTTC. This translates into CASSFNRVRAGANVLTF.

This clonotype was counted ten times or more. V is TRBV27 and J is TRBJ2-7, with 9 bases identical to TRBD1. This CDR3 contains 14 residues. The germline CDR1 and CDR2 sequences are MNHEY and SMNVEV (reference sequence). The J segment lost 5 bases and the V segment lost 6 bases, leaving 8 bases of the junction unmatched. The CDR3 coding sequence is TGTGCCAGCAGCCCCGGGACAGGGAAGAACGAGCAGTACTTC. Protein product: CASSPGTGKNEQYF.

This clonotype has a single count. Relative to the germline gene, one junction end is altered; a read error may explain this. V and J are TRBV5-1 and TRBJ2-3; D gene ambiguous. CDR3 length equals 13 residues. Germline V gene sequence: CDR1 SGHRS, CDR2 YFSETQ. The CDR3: CASSLGFTDTQCF. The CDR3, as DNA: TGCGCCAGCAGCTTGGGATTCACAGATACGCAGTGTTTT.

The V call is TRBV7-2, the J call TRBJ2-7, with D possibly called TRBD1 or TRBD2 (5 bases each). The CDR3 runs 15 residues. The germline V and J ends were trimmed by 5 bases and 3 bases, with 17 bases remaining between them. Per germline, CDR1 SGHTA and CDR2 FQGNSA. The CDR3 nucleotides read TGTGCCAGCAGCAACCTGTCCCGGGGCCACTACGAGCAGTACTTC. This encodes CASSNLSRGHYEQYF.

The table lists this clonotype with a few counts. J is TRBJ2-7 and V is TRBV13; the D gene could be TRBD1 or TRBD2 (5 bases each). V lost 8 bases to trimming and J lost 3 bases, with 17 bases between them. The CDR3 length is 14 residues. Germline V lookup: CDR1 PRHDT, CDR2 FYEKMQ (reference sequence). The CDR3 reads CASAVGVGDYEQYF. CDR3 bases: TGTGCCAGCGCGGTGGGTGTGGGGGACTACGAGCAGTACTTC.

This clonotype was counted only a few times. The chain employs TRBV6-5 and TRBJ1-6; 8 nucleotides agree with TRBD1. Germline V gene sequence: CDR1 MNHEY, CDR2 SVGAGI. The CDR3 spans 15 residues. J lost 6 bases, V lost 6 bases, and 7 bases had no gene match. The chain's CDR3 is CASSRTRGPNSPLHF. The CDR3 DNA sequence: TGTGCCAGCAGCCGGACCAGGGGGCCTAATTCACCCCTCCACTTT.

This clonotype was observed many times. This CDR3 reads CASSFGPAADSYNEQFF. The CDR3 region has the DNA TGTGCCAGCAGTTTTGGCCCCGCAGCGGACTCCTACAATGAGCAGTTCTTC. V gene TRBV12-3 or TRBV12-4 combines with J gene TRBJ2-1; D possibly corresponds to TRBD2 (5 bases). The CDR3 totals 17 residues. Trimming removed 3 bases from V and 0 bases from J, with 15 bases in between.

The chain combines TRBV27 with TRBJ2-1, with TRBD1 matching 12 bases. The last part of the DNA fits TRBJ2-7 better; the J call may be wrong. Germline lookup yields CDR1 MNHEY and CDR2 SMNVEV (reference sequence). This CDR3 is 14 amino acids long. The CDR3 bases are TGTGCCAGCAGTTACGGGACAGGGGGCGACGAGCAGTACTTC. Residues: CASSYGTGGDEQYF.

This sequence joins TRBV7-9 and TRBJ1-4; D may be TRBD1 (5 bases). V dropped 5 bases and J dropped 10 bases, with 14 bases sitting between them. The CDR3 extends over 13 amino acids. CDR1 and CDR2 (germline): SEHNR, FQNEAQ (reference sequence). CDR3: CASSASLGGKLFF. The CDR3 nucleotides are TGTGCCAGCAGCGCGTCGCTCGGGGGAAAACTGTTTTTT.

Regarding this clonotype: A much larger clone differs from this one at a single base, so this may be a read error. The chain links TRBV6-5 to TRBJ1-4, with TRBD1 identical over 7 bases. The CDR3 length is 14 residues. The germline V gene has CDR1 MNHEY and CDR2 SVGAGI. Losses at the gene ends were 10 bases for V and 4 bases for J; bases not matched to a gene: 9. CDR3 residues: CANRRTGFNEKLFF. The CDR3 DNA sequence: TGTGCCAACAGGCGGACAGGCTTTAATGAAAAACTGTTTTTT.